This T cell receptor (beta chain) was retrieved from a study of shared clonotypes between healthy human individuals. Study-wide background: Donor ages ranged 18 to 49 years: two women, a few men.

To note about this clone: Antigen specificity is unknown.

The protocol was immunoSEQ multiplex PCR, while the TCRdb copy is restricted to in-frame clones and leaves out a portion. Here the sample spans about half a million clones, more than 75% being singletons. General observations from the study: A limitation of the genetic and exposure-history diversity represented arose from few donors.

Losses at the gene ends were 3 bases for V and 3 bases for J; bases not matched to a gene: 7. This CDR3 spans 15 amino acids. CDR1 MGHRA and CDR2 YSYEKL come from the germline V gene. The sequence came from a woman aged 40 to 50 in good health. Some clones in this sample may be carry-over from other donors' samples. The chain combines TRBV4-1 with TRBJ2-7; 8 nucleotides align to TRBD1. Source material: PBMCs. The CDR3 sequence: CASSHPVQGVYEQYF. In DNA form, the CDR3 reads TGCGCCAGCAGCCATCCTGTACAGGGGGTCTACGAGCAGTACTTC.